These 26 T cell receptor beta chains share one sample of origin, sequenced in a study of early T cells in non-severe SARS-CoV-2 infection. One entry per CDR3 protein results from TCRdb running MiXCR on the 5' RACE reads. The sample lists approximately 29,000 distinct CDR3 sequences; around 6% were seen once. Sequenced here: whole blood, sampled at baseline. The receptor source for this set is an adult who was a healthcare worker with PCR-confirmed SARS-CoV-2 infection or an uninfected control (not recorded which).

In its sample, this clonotype was seen many times. The rearrangement links TRBV20-1 to TRBJ2-5; 8 nucleotides line up with TRBD2. J lost 1 base, V lost 0 bases, and 1 base had no gene match. The CDR3 extends over 14 amino acids. CDR1 DFQATT and CDR2 SNEGSKA come from the germline V gene (reference sequence). This chain's CDR3 is CSAREGLAQETQYF. CDR3 nucleotide sequence: TGCAGTGCTAGAGAAGGACTAGCCCAAGAGACCCAGTACTTC.

This clonotype was detected a few times. V usage is TRBV20-1 and J usage is TRBJ2-1; D might be TRBD1 (8 bases). This CDR3 comprises 13 residues. The germline gives CDR1 DFQATT, CDR2 SNEGSKA (reference sequence). Trimming removed 6 bases from V and 6 bases from J, with 15 bases in between. CDR3 protein: CSADREGFNEQFF. In DNA, the CDR3 is TGCAGTGCGGACAGGGAGGGGTTCAATGAGCAGTTCTTC.

This clonotype has ten or more counts. The V call is TRBV6-1, the J call TRBJ1-2, with a weak D call TRBD1 (6 bases). CDR1 and CDR2 from the germline V gene are MNHNS and SASEGT. CDR3 length: 13 residues. V shed 5 bases and J shed 3 bases, with 10 bases lying between them. The CDR3: CASSKQGDYGYTF. The DNA for the CDR3 is TGTGCCAGCAGTAAACAGGGTGACTATGGCTACACCTTC.

This clonotype was counted many times. The CDR3 spells CASSPGTSGPGSYEQYF. In DNA, the CDR3 is TGTGCCAGTAGCCCCGGGACTAGCGGGCCGGGATCCTACGAGCAGTACTTC. The chain recombines TRBV12-3 or TRBV12-4 with TRBJ2-7, with TRBD2 matching 12 bases. V lost 9 bases, J lost 1 base, and 13 bases stayed unmatched. The CDR3 runs 17 residues.

In its sample, this clonotype was seen many times. The genes are TRBV18 and TRBJ2-2, with 7 bases that match TRBD1. The germline CDR1 and CDR2 sequences are KGHSH and LQKENI. The CDR3 sequence is 16 residues long. V shed 3 bases and J 5 bases; nucleotides not matched to a gene: 9. CDR3 amino acids: CASSPPQGMATGELFF. CDR3 DNA: TGTGCCAGCTCACCCCCACAGGGGATGGCGACCGGGGAGCTGTTTTTT.

The sample holds many counts of this clonotype. The V and J genes are TRBV18 and TRBJ1-1, with D perhaps matching TRBD1 (5 bases). The CDR3 spans 14 residues. Germline V gives CDR1 KGHSH, CDR2 LQKENI. With 10 bases removed from V and 1 base from J, the gap between germline ends came to 16 bases. CDR3 coding DNA: TGTGCCACGAAACCTGGGGCTGGGAACACTGAAGCTTTCTTT. Protein sequence: CATKPGAGNTEAFF.

This clonotype appeared many times. The chain has TRBV21-1 and TRBJ2-1; whether TRBD1, the table's D call, matches the DNA was not checked. TRBV21-1 is a pseudogene. There are 14 residues in the CDR3. CDR3 bases: TGTGCCAGCAGCAAGGGGACAGTATTCTATGAGCAGTTCTTC. Encoded protein: CASSKGTVFYEQFF.

The sample holds many counts of this clonotype. The chain carries TRBV24-1 and TRBJ2-1; 9 positions agree with TRBD1. Germline loops: CDR1 KGHDR, CDR2 SFDVKD. The CDR3 consists of 17 residues. J was trimmed by 5 bases and V by 0 bases; bases with no gene match: 7. The CDR3 DNA follows: TGTGCCACCAGTGATTTGAGAGGGACAGGGCGGGACAATGAGCAGTTCTTC. Translated: CATSDLRGTGRDNEQFF.

This clonotype is medium-sized by share. V usage is TRBV7-9 and J usage is TRBJ2-7; D might be TRBD1 (6 bases). Trimming pared 5 bases from V and 5 bases from J, leaving 16 bases between. Looked up from germline, CDR1 is SEHNR and CDR2 is FQNEAQ (reference sequence). This CDR3 is 14 amino acids long. In nucleotides, the CDR3 is TGTGCCAGCAGCCCTCCGAGGGGGATCCACGAGCAGTACTTC. This translates into CASSPPRGIHEQYF.

This chain uses TRBV3-1 with TRBJ2-5; D might be TRBD1 or TRBD2, each matching 6 bases. Germline lookup yields CDR1 LGHDT and CDR2 YNNKEL (reference sequence). The CDR3 runs to 13 residues. Trimming left V 6 bases short and J 8 bases short, with 16 bases between. The CDR3 is CASSMGGDITQYF. CDR3 sequence (DNA): TGTGCCAGCAGTATGGGGGGCGATATTACCCAGTACTTC.

This clonotype was observed many times. J is TRBJ2-7 and V is TRBV3-1, with 12 bases matching TRBD2. Trimming removed 4 bases from V and 2 bases from J; junction bases left unmatched: 9. This CDR3 contains 17 residues. The germline CDR1 and CDR2 sequences are LGHDT and YNNKEL (reference sequence). In nucleotides, the CDR3 is TGTGCCAGCAGCCCCAGACTAGCGGGAGCGGAGACCTACGAGCAGTACTTC. Encoded protein: CASSPRLAGAETYEQYF.

This clonotype was detected only once. This may arise from a read error, as a much more abundant clone is one base away. CDR3 residues: CAWSIWVAGELFF. In DNA, the CDR3 is TGTGCCTGGTCCATTTGGGTGGCCGGGGAGCTGTTTTTT. V is TRBV30 and J is TRBJ2-2; D gene ambiguous. Germline V gene data show CDR1 as GTSNPN and CDR2 as SVGIG (reference sequence). V lost 5 bases, J lost 6 bases, and 13 bases lay in between. CDR3 length equals 13 residues.

This clonotype was counted ten times or more. The chain is built from TRBV28 and TRBJ2-7; the D is unclear. Germline loops: CDR1 MDHEN, CDR2 SYDVKM. V was cut by 6 bases and J by 5 bases, with 14 bases left in between. The CDR3 loop spans 13 amino acids. CDR3 protein: CASSRVVLNEQYF. Written as DNA, the CDR3 is TGTGCCAGCAGCCGAGTGGTCTTAAACGAGCAGTACTTC.

This clonotype was seen many times. V is TRBV2 and J is TRBJ2-5; the D gene is possibly TRBD2 (5 bases). This CDR3 contains 13 residues. V was pared by 4 bases and J by 0 bases, with 6 bases between. Germline values: CDR1 SNHLY, CDR2 FYNNEI. The CDR3: CASSVDYQETQYF. CDR3 nucleotide sequence: TGTGCCAGCAGTGTGGACTACCAAGAGACCCAGTACTTC.

This clonotype was seen a few times. This chain uses TRBV5-1 with TRBJ2-3, with 11 nucleotides matching TRBD2. From germline, CDR1 is SGHRS and CDR2 YFSETQ. V shed 4 bases and J 2 bases; nucleotides not matched to a gene: 9. The CDR3 consists of 17 residues. The CDR3 DNA reads as TGCGCCAGCAGCCCTTTTTCTAGCGGGGGGACCACAGATACGCAGTATTTT. Residues: CASSPFSSGGTTDTQYF.

This clonotype was observed many times. J is TRBJ1-1 and V is TRBV20-1, with TRBD1 matching over 9 bases. Germline CDR1 is DFQATT and CDR2 is SNEGSKA (reference sequence). J lost 7 bases, V lost 6 bases, and 15 bases had no gene match. The CDR3 totals 15 residues. The CDR3 region is CSATGGARRVNEAFF. The CDR3 coding sequence is TGCAGTGCCACAGGGGGCGCAAGGCGGGTTAATGAAGCTTTCTTT.

The chain combines TRBV6-6 with TRBJ2-2; D might be TRBD2 (5 bases). Germline V lookup: CDR1 MNHNY, CDR2 SVGAGI (reference sequence). V lost 2 bases, J lost 8 bases, and 9 bases lay in between. The CDR3 runs 13 residues. The DNA for the CDR3 is TGTGCCAGCAGTTACGGGGAGACGGGGGAGCTGTTTTTT. As protein: CASSYGETGELFF.

Many counts were recorded for this clonotype. The chain recombines TRBV29-1 with TRBJ1-1, with D unclear. Germline V lookup: CDR1 SQVTM, CDR2 ANQGSEA. This CDR3 spans 12 amino acids. V was clipped by 2 bases and J by 3 bases, with 7 bases between them. For the CDR3, the DNA is TGCAGCGTTGAAACGGAGTACACTGAAGCTTTCTTT. Amino acids: CSVETEYTEAFF.

This clonotype appeared many times. The CDR3 loop reads CASSSWGAMSTEAFF. The DNA of the CDR3 is TGTGCCAGCAGTTCTTGGGGGGCAATGAGCACTGAAGCTTTCTTT. V usage is TRBV12-3 or TRBV12-4 and J usage is TRBJ1-1; TRBD1 is a possible D gene (6 bases). The V end was cut by 4 bases, the J end by 4 bases, with 16 bases between. The CDR3 spans 15 residues.

This clonotype was seen repeatedly, ten times or more. The rearrangement uses TRBV10-1 and TRBJ2-7; TRBD2 might be the D (6 bases). Germline V lookup: CDR1 WNHNN, CDR2 SYGVQD (reference sequence). This CDR3 has 15 amino acids. Trimming took 1 base from V and 6 from J, leaving 16 bases between them. This chain's CDR3 is CASSELIAGSSEQYF. CDR3 DNA sequence: TGCGCCAGCAGTGAGTTAATTGCGGGATCAAGCGAGCAGTACTTC.

The J gene is TRBJ2-3, the V gene TRBV6-2 or TRBV6-3; a possible D gene is TRBD1 (5 bases). Germline assignment: CDR1 MNHEY and CDR2 SVGEGT. This CDR3 comprises 16 residues. V lost 0 bases and J lost 2, with 12 bases in between. The CDR3 loop reads CASSYSAGLVTDTQYF. The CDR3 nucleotides read TGTGCCAGCAGTTACTCCGCAGGGCTGGTCACAGATACGCAGTATTTT.

This clonotype was found many times. The chain recombines TRBV7-3 with TRBJ2-1, with 8 bases fitting TRBD2. CDR1 and CDR2 from the germline V gene are SGHTA and FQGTGA. There are 14 residues in the CDR3. V shed 8 bases, J shed 7 bases, and the junction held 10 bases outside the gene matches. CDR3 in amino acids: CASGPSGSMNEQFF. The CDR3 nucleotides are TGTGCCAGCGGGCCCAGCGGGAGTATGAATGAGCAGTTCTTC.

This clonotype was counted between two and nine times. The V call is TRBV7-6, the J call TRBJ2-5, with D possibly called TRBD1 or TRBD2 (5 bases each). V lost 5 bases and J lost 5, with 12 bases in between. Germline CDR1 SGHVS, CDR2 FNYEAQ. This CDR3 has 13 amino acids. The CDR3 protein is CASSQVREETQYF. The CDR3 DNA sequence: TGTGCCAGCAGCCAAGTCAGGGAGGAGACCCAGTACTTC.

This clonotype was seen repeatedly, ten times or more. This chain joins TRBV12-3 or TRBV12-4 and TRBJ1-4, with D possibly matching TRBD1 (6 bases). The CDR3 loop spans 12 amino acids. V was pared by 1 base and J by 11 bases, with 8 bases between. The CDR3 sequence is CASSLGQGKLFF. CDR3 DNA: TGTGCCAGCAGTTTAGGCCAGGGGAAACTGTTTTTT.

Ten or more counts support this clonotype. This chain links TRBV6-1 with TRBJ1-3; D may be TRBD1 (5 bases). Germline V gives CDR1 MNHNS, CDR2 SASEGT. The CDR3 runs 15 residues. The ends were cut back, 9 bases at V and 0 bases at J, with 15 bases in the middle. Here the CDR3 DNA reads TGTGCCAGTATTTGGGACCGTAGCTCTGGAAACACCATATATTTT. Translation gives CASIWDRSSGNTIYF.

This clonotype was observed many times. The chain recombines TRBV12-3 or TRBV12-4 with TRBJ1-1; D perhaps matches TRBD1 (5 bases). V shed 4 bases and J shed 0 bases, with 18 bases lying between them. The CDR3 is 17 amino acids. The CDR3 here is CASSSGGGNGVNTEAFF. The CDR3 nucleotides read TGTGCCAGCAGTTCCGGGGGGGGGAACGGAGTGAACACTGAAGCTTTCTTT.